This TCR beta chain was retrieved from a study of OX40 agonist ivuxolimab in advanced cancers. In the study overall: Patients were treated with ivuxolimab, an agonistic anti-OX40 (CD134) antibody. Study results and caveats: Compared with CD4+, CD8+ T cells on average had more expanded clones.

Individuals having autoimmune disease history or systemic immunosuppression were not enrolled. Trimming shortened V by 6 bases and J by 5 bases, and 10 bases separated the two germline ends. Germline V gene sequence: CDR1 SNHLY, CDR2 FYNNEI. The CDR3 sequence is 12 residues long. Produced via immunoSEQ multiplex PCR; TCRdb's table is partial and in-frame only. The sample holds approximately 60,000 clones, roughly 80% seen once. A note on this clone: The antigen is not known.

The sequences come from CD4+ or CD8+ T cells sorted from blood, collected in a trial of the OX40 agonist ivuxolimab. This TCR was sampled from an adult with an advanced solid tumor such as melanoma, head and neck, liver or kidney cancer. The genes are TRBV2 and TRBJ2-5; TRBD1 is a possible D gene (5 bases). Here the CDR3 DNA reads TGTGCCAGCAGGGGGCGCGATGAGACCCAGTACTTC. Protein: CASRGRDETQYF.